The 29 T cell receptor beta chains below come from one sample, sequenced in a study of vaccination and CD4 T cells after COVID-19. Treatment defined: approximately 9-day PBMC culture with coronavirus spike peptide pools or control peptides (ViraFEST assay). Sequence data for DNA of cultured CD4+ T cells were generated by the Oncomine TCR Beta short-read assay. One entry per CDR3 protein, called by TCRdb with MiXCR from the PCR reads. The top ten clones hold 11% of a sample with roughly 20,000 distinct CDR3 sequences, over 20% of them seen once. No cognate antigen is known for these TCRs. The sample was cultured CD4+ T cells from blood. Receptors were obtained from a human donor with COVID-19.

The chain is built from TRBV6-2 or TRBV6-3 and TRBJ2-7, with TRBD2 matching over 9 bases. CDR1 is MNHEY, CDR2 SVGEGT, per germline. Trimming at V came to 8 bases and at J to 4 bases, leaving 3 bases not matched to a gene. The CDR3 has 12 amino acids. CDR3 residues: CASAGGSYEQYF. The DNA for the CDR3 is TGTGCCAGCGCGGGGGGGTCGTACGAGCAGTACTTC.

The CDR3 DNA reads TGTGCCAGCAGCGTAACCCTCGGGAACACTGAAGCTTTCTTT. Translation: CASSVTLGNTEAFF. The genes are TRBV9 and TRBJ1-1, with D unclear. CDR1 and CDR2 (germline): SGDLS, YYNGEE. Trimming stripped 1 base from V and 1 base from J, with 8 bases between. CDR3 length: 14 residues.

The gene calls are TRBV12-3 or TRBV12-4 and TRBJ2-2; possible D gene TRBD2, 5 bases. This CDR3 has 15 residues. Trimming took off 6 bases at V and 7 bases at J, with 18 bases between the two ends. In DNA, the CDR3 is TGTGCCAGCAGCAGACGTCTAGAGGGATACGGGGAGCTGTTTTTT. This encodes CASSRRLEGYGELFF.

This clonotype is judged medium-sized (0.01 to 0.1%). The rearrangement uses TRBV2 and TRBJ1-6; no definite D call. This CDR3 region has 13 residues. The germline V gene encodes CDR1 SNHLY and CDR2 FYNNEI. The V end lost 2 bases, the J end lost 10 bases, and 9 bases lay between the germline ends. The CDR3 nucleotides are TGTGCCAGCAGTGAAATGGAGGGATCACCCCTCCACTTT. Protein: CASSEMEGSPLHF.

This clonotype was detected a few times. The rearrangement links TRBV19 to TRBJ1-2; D may be TRBD1 (6 bases). Per the germline V gene, CDR1 is LNHDA and CDR2 is SQIVND (reference sequence). CDR3 length equals 14 residues. V lost 11 bases and J 0 bases, leaving 16 bases between the germline ends. The CDR3 coding sequence is TGTGCCGGGAGTAACAGGGACTCTAACTATGGCTACACCTTC. This encodes CAGSNRDSNYGYTF.

For the CDR3, the DNA is TGCGCCAGCAGTAAGACAGGCTCCTACAATGAGCAGTTCTTC. It yields the protein CASSKTGSYNEQFF. The chain recombines TRBV4-1 with TRBJ2-1; perhaps TRBD1 as D (6 bases). Trimming cost V 6 bases and J 0 bases, with 9 bases left between them. Germline V gene data show CDR1 as MGHRA and CDR2 as YSYEKL. The CDR3 is 14 amino acids.

This sequence joins TRBV4-3 and TRBJ2-3; 12 positions agree with TRBD2. CDR3 length equals 16 residues. Germline lookup yields CDR1 LGHNA and CDR2 YSLEER. V shed 3 bases, J shed 6 bases, and the junction held 7 bases outside the gene matches. This chain's CDR3 is CASSQGPSGGADTQYF. In nucleotides, the CDR3 is TGCGCCAGCAGCCAGGGCCCTAGCGGGGGGGCTGATACGCAGTATTTT.

A few counts support this clonotype. The rearrangement joins TRBV7-6 to TRBJ2-1; TRBD2 agrees at 12 bases. CDR1 and CDR2 from the germline V gene are SGHVS and FNYEAQ. J was trimmed by 4 bases and V by 5 bases; bases with no gene match: 12. The CDR3 runs to 18 residues. DNA of the CDR3: TGTGCCAGCAGCGACATTATAGGGCTAGCGGGGGGGTACAATGAGCAGTTCTTC. It codes for CASSDIIGLAGGYNEQFF.

V gene TRBV7-9 combines with J gene TRBJ1-2; 7 nucleotides line up with TRBD1. CDR1 and CDR2 (germline): SEHNR, FQNEAQ (reference sequence). The trim removed 5 bases at V and 14 bases at J, leaving 20 bases unmatched. The CDR3 is 15 amino acids. The CDR3 sequence is CASSPAPRGDPSWTF. The DNA of the CDR3 is TGTGCCAGCAGCCCGGCGCCCAGGGGGGACCCGTCGTGGACCTTC.

The chain combines TRBV10-1 with TRBJ2-3; unclear D gene. The CDR3 is made up of 14 amino acids. Trimming pared 8 bases from V and 0 bases from J, leaving 12 bases between. Germline-derived CDR1 and CDR2 are WNHNN and SYGVQD (reference sequence). As DNA, the CDR3 is TGCGCCAGCTCCGAAGCGCATAGCACAGATACGCAGTATTTT. It specifies CASSEAHSTDTQYF.

The chain employs TRBV25-1 and TRBJ1-1; D possibly corresponds to TRBD1 (5 bases). Per germline, CDR1 MGHDK and CDR2 SYGVNS. This CDR3 region has 12 residues. Deletions cut 1 base from V and 5 bases from J, with 5 bases between. The CDR3 region is CASSEWGTEAFF. CDR3 DNA: TGTGCCAGCAGTGAATGGGGGACTGAAGCTTTCTTT.

The chain couples TRBV5-6 to TRBJ2-7; maybe TRBD2 (5 bases). Trimming took 0 bases from V and 3 from J, leaving 7 bases between them. CDR1 is SGHDT and CDR2 is YYEEEE in the germline V gene. The CDR3 has 13 residues. The CDR3 DNA reads as TGTGCCAGCAGCTTGGGACGGGACTACGAGCAGTACTTC. It translates to CASSLGRDYEQYF.

This chain connects TRBV20-1 to TRBJ2-7, with 7 bases that match TRBD1. The CDR3 runs 13 residues. V was pared by 3 bases and J by 6 bases, with 8 bases of the junction left unmatched. Per the germline V gene, CDR1 is DFQATT and CDR2 is SNEGSKA (reference sequence). The CDR3 protein is CSARGLGTAEQYF. The CDR3 region has the DNA TGCAGTGCTAGGGGCCTTGGGACAGCCGAGCAGTACTTC.

This clonotype is medium-sized within its sample. J is TRBJ1-2 and V is TRBV20-1, with unresolved D. The CDR3 contains 14 residues. CDR1 DFQATT and CDR2 SNEGSKA come from the germline V gene (reference sequence). Trimming cost V 6 bases and J 1 base, with 15 bases left between them. CDR3 DNA: TGCAGTGCCCGGTTGGGCAACCATAACTATGGCTACACCTTC. Translated: CSARLGNHNYGYTF.

The chain is built from TRBV12-3 or TRBV12-4 and TRBJ2-7; no reliable D call. V lost 5 bases, J lost 0 bases, and 11 bases lay in between. The CDR3 covers 14 residues. CDR3 protein: CASSRLTPSYEQYF. The CDR3 nucleotides read TGTGCCAGCAGTCGCCTGACACCCTCCTACGAGCAGTACTTC.

The chain uses TRBV7-6 and TRBJ1-1, with D perhaps TRBD1 (5 bases). This CDR3 contains 14 residues. With 8 bases removed from V and 4 bases from J, the gap between germline ends came to 17 bases. Germline V CDR1 and CDR2: SGHVS, FNYEAQ. CDR3 region: CASSLMRQGTEAFF. The CDR3 region has the DNA TGTGCCAGCTCCCTGATGAGGCAGGGCACTGAAGCTTTCTTT.

The J gene is TRBJ1-1, the V gene TRBV5-1, with unresolved D. CDR3 length equals 14 residues. Trimming took off 4 bases at V and 1 base at J, with 11 bases between the two ends. CDR1 is SGHRS and CDR2 is YFSETQ in the germline V gene. CDR3 coding DNA: TGCGCCAGCAGCCCTTCCACAGCGAACACTGAAGCTTTCTTT. Protein product: CASSPSTANTEAFF.

The rearrangement uses TRBV5-4 and TRBJ2-2, with 11 bases matching TRBD2. Germline trimming cut 5 bases from V and 7 bases from J; bases unmatched to any gene: 10. Germline V gene data show CDR1 as SGHNT and CDR2 as YYREEE (reference sequence). The CDR3 loop spans 16 amino acids. CDR3 amino acids: CASSFRTSGSLGELFF. The CDR3 nucleotides are TGTGCCAGCAGTTTTCGGACTAGCGGGTCCCTCGGGGAGCTGTTTTTT.

The rearrangement joins TRBV28 to TRBJ2-7; D unresolved. V lost 0 bases to trimming and J lost 4 bases, with 7 bases between them. The germline gives CDR1 MDHEN, CDR2 SYDVKM. The CDR3 consists of 13 residues. Here the CDR3 reads CASSLWGRYEQYF. CDR3 DNA sequence: TGTGCCAGCAGTTTATGGGGCCGGTACGAGCAGTACTTC.

V and J are TRBV29-1 and TRBJ2-5; D call uncertain. CDR3 length: 11 amino acids. V gave up 4 bases and J gave up 3 bases, with 6 bases separating them. Germline CDR1 is SQVTM and CDR2 is ANQGSEA. The CDR3 DNA is TGCAGCGTTGGAAGCAAAGAGACCCAGTACTTC. Translation gives CSVGSKETQYF.

The chain is built from TRBV5-1 and TRBJ2-3; D possibly corresponds to TRBD2 (5 bases). This CDR3 has 17 residues. Trimming removed 0 bases from V and 4 bases from J, with 18 bases in between. Germline loops: CDR1 SGHRS, CDR2 YFSETQ. The chain's CDR3 is CASSLDEFGGGADTQYF. The DNA for the CDR3 is TGCGCCAGCAGCTTGGATGAATTTGGAGGTGGAGCAGATACGCAGTATTTT. Together with reference TRBV5-1 and TRBJ2-3, the CDR3 gives the full variable domain: KAGVTQTPRYLIKTRGQQVTLSCSPISGHRSVSWYQQTPGQGLQFLFEYFSETQRNKGNFPGRFSGRQFSNSRSEMNVSTLELGDSALYLCASSLDEFGGGADTQYFGPGTRLTVL.

This chain connects TRBV6-2 or TRBV6-3 to TRBJ2-7, with D possibly called TRBD1 or TRBD2 (5 bases each). Trimming removed 2 bases at V and 1 base at J, with 15 bases between. Germline V lookup: CDR1 MNHEY, CDR2 SVGEGT. The CDR3 loop spans 16 amino acids. CDR3 DNA sequence: TGTGCCAGCAGTTACGGGGTGGGGACCCTTTCCTACGAGCAGTACTTC. Translating it yields CASSYGVGTLSYEQYF.

This clonotype occurred once. The chain uses TRBV6-2 or TRBV6-3 and TRBJ2-1; the match to TRBD2 covers 8 bases. This CDR3 is built from 17 residues. J lost 0 bases, V lost 2 bases, and 6 bases had no gene match. Per germline, CDR1 MNHEY and CDR2 SVGEGT. The chain's CDR3 is CASSYGAGGHSYNEQFF. CDR3 sequence (DNA): TGTGCCAGCAGTTACGGGGCGGGGGGCCACTCCTACAATGAGCAGTTCTTC.

The chain's CDR3 is CATSRDLGGQINYGYTF. CDR3 nucleotides: TGTGCCACCAGCAGAGATCTTGGGGGCCAAATAAACTATGGCTACACCTTC. The chain carries TRBV15 and TRBJ1-2; TRBD1 is a possible D gene (6 bases). The CDR3 extends over 17 amino acids. From germline, CDR1 is LNHNV and CDR2 YYDKDF (reference sequence). V gave up 0 bases and J gave up 2 bases, with 16 bases separating them.

This clonotype was observed a handful of times. J is TRBJ2-7 and V is TRBV11-2; weak D call: TRBD1 (6 bases). V lost 7 bases, J lost 0 bases, and 13 bases lay in between. This CDR3 is built from 14 residues. Germline V gene lookup returns CDR1 SGHAT and CDR2 FQNNGV. CDR3 amino acids: CASIDRLTSYEQYF. DNA of the CDR3: TGTGCCAGCATCGACAGGTTGACCTCCTACGAGCAGTACTTC.

The rearrangement joins TRBV12-3 or TRBV12-4 to TRBJ1-5; 9 nucleotides line up with TRBD1. V was pared by 5 bases and J by 5 bases, with 13 bases of the junction left unmatched. CDR3 length: 17 amino acids. CDR3 DNA sequence: TGTGCCAGCAGTAAGGCGTCGGGACAGGGAGGGCATCAGCCCCAGCATTTT. Residues: CASSKASGQGGHQPQHF.

This clonotype was observed a few times. The chain links TRBV2 to TRBJ2-7; 8 nucleotides agree with TRBD1. Germline V gene lookup returns CDR1 SNHLY and CDR2 FYNNEI. J gave up 4 bases and V 7 bases, and 9 bases lay outside the gene matches. There are 14 residues in the CDR3. The DNA for the CDR3 is TGTGCCAGCATAATTGAACAGGGGGTGTACGAGCAGTACTTC. It translates to CASIIEQGVYEQYF.

The genes are TRBV9 and TRBJ1-1; tentatively, D is TRBD1 (5 bases). Germline CDR1 is SGDLS and CDR2 is YYNGEE. The CDR3 has 17 residues. V lost 1 base and J lost 1, with 17 bases in between. The CDR3, as DNA: TGTGCCAGCAGCGTAAGTTCACGGGGGGTCCAGAACACTGAAGCTTTCTTT. The encoded protein is CASSVSSRGVQNTEAFF.

In this sample, this clonotype is medium-sized. This chain uses TRBV19 with TRBJ1-5, with D possibly TRBD1 on 5 matching bases. Trimming pared 4 bases from V and 0 bases from J, leaving 22 bases between. Germline V CDR1 and CDR2: LNHDA, SQIVND (reference sequence). There are 19 residues in the CDR3. The CDR3 bases are TGTGCCAGTAGTAACCAGCGGGGACGTCCAAGATATAGCAATCAGCCCCAGCATTTT. Its protein product is CASSNQRGRPRYSNQPQHF.